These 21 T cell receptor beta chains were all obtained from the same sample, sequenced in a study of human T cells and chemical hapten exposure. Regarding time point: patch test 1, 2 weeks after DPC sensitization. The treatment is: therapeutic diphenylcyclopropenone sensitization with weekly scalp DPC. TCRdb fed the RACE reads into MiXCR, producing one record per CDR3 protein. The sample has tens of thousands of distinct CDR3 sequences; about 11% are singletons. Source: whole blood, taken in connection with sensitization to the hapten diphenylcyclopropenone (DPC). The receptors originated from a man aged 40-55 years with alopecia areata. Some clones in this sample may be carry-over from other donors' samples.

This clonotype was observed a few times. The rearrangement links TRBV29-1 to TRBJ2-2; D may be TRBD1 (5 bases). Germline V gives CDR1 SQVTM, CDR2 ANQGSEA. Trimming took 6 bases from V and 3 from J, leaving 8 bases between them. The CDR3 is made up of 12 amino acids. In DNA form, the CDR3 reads TGCAGCGTAGAGACAGACACCGGGGAGCTGTTTTTT. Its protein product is CSVETDTGELFF.

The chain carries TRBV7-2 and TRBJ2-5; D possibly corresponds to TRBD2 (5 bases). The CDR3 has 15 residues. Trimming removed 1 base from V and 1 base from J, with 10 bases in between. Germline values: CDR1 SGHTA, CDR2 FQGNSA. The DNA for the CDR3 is TGTGCCAGCAGCTTAGGCGGAGCGGCCCAAGAGACCCAGTACTTC. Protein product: CASSLGGAAQETQYF.

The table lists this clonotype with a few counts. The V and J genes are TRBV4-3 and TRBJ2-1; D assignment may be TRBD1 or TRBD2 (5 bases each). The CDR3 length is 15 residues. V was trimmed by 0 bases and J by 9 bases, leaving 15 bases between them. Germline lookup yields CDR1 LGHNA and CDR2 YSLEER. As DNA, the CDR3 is TGCGCCAGCAGCCAAGAAGGGACGCCGTTGAGTGAGCAGTTCTTC. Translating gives CASSQEGTPLSEQFF.

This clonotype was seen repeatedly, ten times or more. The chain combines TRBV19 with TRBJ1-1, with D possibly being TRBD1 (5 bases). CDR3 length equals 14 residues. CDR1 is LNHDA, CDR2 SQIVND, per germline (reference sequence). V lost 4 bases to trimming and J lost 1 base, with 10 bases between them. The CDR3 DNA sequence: TGTGCCAGTAGTACTAGGGGCAAGAACACTGAAGCTTTCTTT. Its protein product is CASSTRGKNTEAFF.

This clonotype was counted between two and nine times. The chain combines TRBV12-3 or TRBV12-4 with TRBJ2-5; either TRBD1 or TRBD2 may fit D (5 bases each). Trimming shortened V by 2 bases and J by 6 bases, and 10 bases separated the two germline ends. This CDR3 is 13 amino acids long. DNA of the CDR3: TGTGCCAGCAGTTTATCCGAGGGGAAGACCCAGTACTTC. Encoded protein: CASSLSEGKTQYF.

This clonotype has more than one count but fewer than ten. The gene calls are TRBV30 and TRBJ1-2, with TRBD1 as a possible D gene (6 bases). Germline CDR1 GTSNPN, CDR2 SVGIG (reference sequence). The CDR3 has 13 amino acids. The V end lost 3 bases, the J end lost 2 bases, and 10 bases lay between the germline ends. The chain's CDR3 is CAWSNQGNYGYTF. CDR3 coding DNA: TGTGCCTGGAGCAATCAGGGGAACTATGGCTACACCTTC. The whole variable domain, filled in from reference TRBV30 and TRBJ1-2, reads SQTIHQWPATLVQPVGSPLSLECTVEGTSNPNLYWYRQAAGRGLQLLFYSVGIGQISSEVPQNLSASRPQDRQFILSSKKLLLSDSGFYLCAWSNQGNYGYTFGSGTRLTVV.

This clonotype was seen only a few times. CDR3 bases: TGCGCCAGCAGCTTTGCCTCCAAACAGTCTGAAGCTTTCTTT. Amino acid sequence: CASSFASKQSEAFF. The chain has TRBV5-1 and TRBJ1-1; D remains ambiguous. CDR1 SGHRS and CDR2 YFSETQ come from the germline V gene. Trimming removed 2 bases from V and 6 bases from J, with 14 bases in between. The CDR3 consists of 14 residues.

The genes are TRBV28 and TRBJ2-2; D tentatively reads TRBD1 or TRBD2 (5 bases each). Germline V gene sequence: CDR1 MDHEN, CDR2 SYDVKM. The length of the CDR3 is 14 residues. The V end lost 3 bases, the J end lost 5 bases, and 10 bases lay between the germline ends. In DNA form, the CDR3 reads TGTGCCAGCAGTTTGGGGACCATTACCGGGGAGCTGTTTTTT. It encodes CASSLGTITGELFF.

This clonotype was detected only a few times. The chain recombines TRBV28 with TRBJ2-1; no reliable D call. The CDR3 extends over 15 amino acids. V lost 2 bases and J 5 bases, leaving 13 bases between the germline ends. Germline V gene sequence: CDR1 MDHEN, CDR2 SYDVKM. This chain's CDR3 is CASSLGPGWDNEQFF. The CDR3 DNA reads TGTGCCAGCAGTTTAGGCCCCGGGTGGGACAATGAGCAGTTCTTC. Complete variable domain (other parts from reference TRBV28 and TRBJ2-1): DVKVTQSSRYLVKRTGEKVFLECVQDMDHENMFWYRQDPGLGLRLIYFSYDVKMKEKGDIPEGYSVSREKKERFSLILESASTNQTSMYLCASSLGPGWDNEQFFGPGTRLTVL.

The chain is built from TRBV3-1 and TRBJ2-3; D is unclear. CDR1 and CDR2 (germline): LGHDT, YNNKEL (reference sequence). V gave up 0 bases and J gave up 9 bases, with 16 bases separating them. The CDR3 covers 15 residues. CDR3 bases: TGTGCCAGCAGCCAAGACACCGGTCCGTATAGGACGCAGTATTTT. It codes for CASSQDTGPYRTQYF.

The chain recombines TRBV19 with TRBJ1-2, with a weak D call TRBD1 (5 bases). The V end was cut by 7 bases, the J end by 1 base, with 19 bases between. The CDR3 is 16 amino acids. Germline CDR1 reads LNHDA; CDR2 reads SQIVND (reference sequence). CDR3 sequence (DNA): TGTGCCAGTACCCCCCGGGACGGATTTAATAACTATGGCTACACCTTC. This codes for CASTPRDGFNNYGYTF.

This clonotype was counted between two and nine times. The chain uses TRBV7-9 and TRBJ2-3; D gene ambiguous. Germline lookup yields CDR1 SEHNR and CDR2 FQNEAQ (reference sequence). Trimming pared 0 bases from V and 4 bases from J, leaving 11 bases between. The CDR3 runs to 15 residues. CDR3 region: CASSLASSLADTQYF. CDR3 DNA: TGTGCCAGCAGCTTAGCGTCTTCTTTGGCAGATACGCAGTATTTT.

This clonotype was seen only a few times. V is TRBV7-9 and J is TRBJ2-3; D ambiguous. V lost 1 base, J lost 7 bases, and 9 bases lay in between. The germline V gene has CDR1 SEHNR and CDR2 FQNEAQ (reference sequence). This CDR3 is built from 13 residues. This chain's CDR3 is CASSLGPENTQYF. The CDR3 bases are TGTGCCAGCAGCTTAGGCCCGGAAAATACGCAGTATTTT.

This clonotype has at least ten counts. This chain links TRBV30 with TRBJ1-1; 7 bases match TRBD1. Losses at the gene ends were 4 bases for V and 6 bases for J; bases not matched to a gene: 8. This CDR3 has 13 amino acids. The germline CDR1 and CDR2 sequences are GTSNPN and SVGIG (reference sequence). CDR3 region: CAWKTSRGAEAFF. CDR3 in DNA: TGTGCCTGGAAAACAAGCAGGGGGGCTGAAGCTTTCTTT.

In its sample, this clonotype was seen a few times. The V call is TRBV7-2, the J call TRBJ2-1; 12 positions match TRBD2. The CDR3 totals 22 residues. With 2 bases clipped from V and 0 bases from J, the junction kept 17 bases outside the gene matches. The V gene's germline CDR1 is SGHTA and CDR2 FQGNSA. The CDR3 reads CASSLPTGSGLAGFSSYNEQFF. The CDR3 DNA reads TGTGCCAGCAGCTTACCGACAGGGTCGGGACTAGCGGGTTTTAGCTCCTACAATGAGCAGTTCTTC.

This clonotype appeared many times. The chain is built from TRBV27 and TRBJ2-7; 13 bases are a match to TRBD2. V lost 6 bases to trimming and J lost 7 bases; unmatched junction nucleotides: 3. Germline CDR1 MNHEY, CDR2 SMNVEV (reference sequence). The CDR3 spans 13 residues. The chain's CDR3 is CASRGLAGVEQYV. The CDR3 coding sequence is TGTGCCAGCAGAGGACTAGCGGGAGTGGAGCAGTACGTC.

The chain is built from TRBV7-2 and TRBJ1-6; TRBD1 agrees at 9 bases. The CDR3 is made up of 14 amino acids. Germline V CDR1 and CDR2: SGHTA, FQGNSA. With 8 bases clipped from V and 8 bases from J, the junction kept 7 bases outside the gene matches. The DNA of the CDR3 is TGTGCCAGCCAGGGGGACAGGGATCATTCACCCCTCCACTTT. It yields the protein CASQGDRDHSPLHF.

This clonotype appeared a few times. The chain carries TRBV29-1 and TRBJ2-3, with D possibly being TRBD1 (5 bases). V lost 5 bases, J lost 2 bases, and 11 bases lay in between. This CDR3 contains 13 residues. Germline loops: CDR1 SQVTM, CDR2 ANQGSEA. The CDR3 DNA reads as TGCAGCGTTAGGGGAAGGGCCACAGATACGCAGTATTTT. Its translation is CSVRGRATDTQYF.

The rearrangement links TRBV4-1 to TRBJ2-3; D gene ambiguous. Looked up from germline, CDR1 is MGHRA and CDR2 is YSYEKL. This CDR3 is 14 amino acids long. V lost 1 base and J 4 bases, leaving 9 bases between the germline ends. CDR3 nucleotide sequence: TGCGCCAGCAGCCAAGTAGAGCTTTCAGATACGCAGTATTTT. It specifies CASSQVELSDTQYF.

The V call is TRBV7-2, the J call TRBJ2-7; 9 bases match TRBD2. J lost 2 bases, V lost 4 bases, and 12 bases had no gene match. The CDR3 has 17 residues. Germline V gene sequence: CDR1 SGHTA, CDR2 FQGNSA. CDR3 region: CASSSLGGRAHPYEQYV. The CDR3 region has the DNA TGTGCCAGCAGCTCCCTTGGCGGGAGGGCCCACCCCTACGAGCAGTACGTC.

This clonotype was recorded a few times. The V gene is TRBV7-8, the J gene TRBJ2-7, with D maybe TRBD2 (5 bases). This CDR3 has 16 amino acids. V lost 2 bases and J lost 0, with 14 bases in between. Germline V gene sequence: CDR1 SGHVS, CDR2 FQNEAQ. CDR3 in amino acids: CASSLLGLTSSYEQYV. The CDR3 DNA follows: TGTGCCAGCAGCTTATTGGGCCTCACTAGCTCCTACGAGCAGTACGTC.